These 5 T cell receptor beta chains share one sample of origin, sequenced in a study of blood T cells in healthy people across ages. Primers used in a second PCR of roughly 6 to 11 cycles were a sample-barcoded 5' primer and a J-beta primer mix. TCRdb re-called the 5' RACE reads through MiXCR, storing one row per CDR3 protein. The sample lists some 920,000 distinct CDR3 sequences; just over 50% were seen once. The material sequenced was blood. These receptors were collected from an older woman in good health.

This clonotype was seen only a few times. The chain joins TRBV5-1 to TRBJ1-1, with 11 positions matching TRBD1. The CDR3 consists of 16 residues. Germline assignment: CDR1 SGHRS and CDR2 YFSETQ. The J segment lost 0 bases and the V segment lost 3 bases, leaving 4 bases of the junction unmatched. CDR3 coding DNA: TGCGCCAGCAGCTCCCGGGACAGGGGGATGAACACTGAAGCTTTCTTT. Translation: CASSSRDRGMNTEAFF.

This chain connects TRBV6-2 or TRBV6-3 to TRBJ1-5; D is ambiguous. V was cut by 7 bases and J by 3 bases, with 16 bases left in between. This CDR3 is built from 15 residues. The germline gives CDR1 MNHEY, CDR2 SVGEGT. The CDR3 reads CASKSRQRPNQPQHF. CDR3 bases: TGTGCCAGCAAATCCAGACAAAGACCCAATCAGCCCCAGCATTTT.

This clonotype was counted only a few times. This CDR3 is CSVDQTWGTGYYGYTF. For the CDR3, the DNA is TGCAGCGTTGACCAAACCTGGGGCACAGGCTACTATGGCTACACCTTC. J is TRBJ1-2 and V is TRBV29-1, with D tentatively TRBD1 (5 bases). This CDR3 comprises 16 residues. Germline CDR1 and CDR2: SQVTM and ANQGSEA. V was pared by 3 bases and J by 3 bases, with 20 bases between.

The rearrangement joins TRBV3-1 to TRBJ2-7, with D unclear. CDR3 length: 15 residues. Trimming left V 2 bases short and J 0 bases short, with 11 bases between. In germline, CDR1 is LGHDT, CDR2 YNNKEL (reference sequence). CDR3 in DNA: TGTGCCAGCAGCCAAAACCCGAGTGGCTCCTACGAGCAGTACTTC. Its translation is CASSQNPSGSYEQYF.

The V gene is TRBV18, the J gene TRBJ1-1; no clear D gene. V lost 3 bases and J 3 bases, leaving 8 bases between the germline ends. Germline V lookup: CDR1 KGHSH, CDR2 LQKENI. This CDR3 spans 13 amino acids. The CDR3 here is CASSPSGDTEAFF. The CDR3 DNA reads TGTGCCAGCTCACCCAGTGGGGACACTGAAGCTTTCTTT.